Presented here are 19 T cell receptor beta chains from one specimen sequenced in a study of blood T cells in healthy people across ages. Primers used in a second PCR of about 7 to 12 cycles were a sample-barcoded 5' primer and a J-beta primer mix. MiXCR was run by TCRdb on the 5' RACE reads, yielding one entry per CDR3 protein. The table shows under 1 million distinct CDR3 sequences, with 40% to 50% occurring only once. Sequencing was carried out using blood. These receptors came from a man aged 55 to 70 in good health.

In this sample, this clonotype turned up a few times. The V gene is TRBV5-1, the J gene TRBJ2-1; TRBD2 agrees at 9 bases. Germline V gene lookup returns CDR1 SGHRS and CDR2 YFSETQ. With 4 bases clipped from V and 0 bases from J, the junction kept 8 bases outside the gene matches. CDR3 length: 17 amino acids. The CDR3 loop reads CASSEGLAPSSYNEQFF. CDR3 DNA sequence: TGCGCCAGCAGCGAGGGACTAGCTCCGAGCTCCTACAATGAGCAGTTCTTC.

This clonotype occurred a few times. The genes are TRBV4-3 and TRBJ1-2; D gene ambiguous. Per the germline V gene, CDR1 is LGHNA and CDR2 is YSLEER. Trimming shortened V by 0 bases and J by 8 bases, and 10 bases separated the two germline ends. This CDR3 region has 13 residues. In nucleotides, the CDR3 is TGCGCCAGCAGCCAAGAAACTGGGGTCGGCTACACCTTC. Translation gives CASSQETGVGYTF.

About this clonotype itself: The final CDR3 position lacks the conserved phenylalanine or tryptophan, pointing to a likely read error. The chain combines TRBV7-2 with TRBJ2-1; 12 positions agree with TRBD2. With 1 base clipped from V and 7 bases from J, the junction kept 5 bases outside the gene matches. This CDR3 comprises 16 residues. The germline CDR1 and CDR2 sequences are SGHTA and FQGNSA. The CDR3 loop is CASSLELAGGGNEQFL. The CDR3 DNA follows: TGTGCCAGCAGCTTAGAACTAGCGGGGGGAGGAAATGAGCAGTTCTTA.

The chain joins TRBV6-2 or TRBV6-3 to TRBJ2-3, with D possibly matching TRBD1 (5 bases). Per the germline V gene, CDR1 is MNHEY and CDR2 is SVGEGT. Deletions cut 6 bases from V and 2 bases from J, with 24 bases between. The CDR3 contains 18 residues. The CDR3 reads CASRHYSPGKGNTDTQYF. The CDR3 region has the DNA TGTGCCAGCAGACACTATTCCCCAGGGAAGGGGAACACAGATACGCAGTATTTT.

CDR3 sequence: CASSGNGQPQHF. CDR3 coding DNA: TGTGCCAGCAGTGGCAATGGGCAGCCCCAGCATTTT. The rearrangement uses TRBV2 and TRBJ1-5; D is ambiguous. The CDR3 runs 12 residues. With 4 bases removed from V and 7 bases from J, the gap between germline ends came to 8 bases. CDR1 and CDR2 (germline): SNHLY, FYNNEI.

The chain employs TRBV12-3 or TRBV12-4 and TRBJ2-3; TRBD2 aligns across 9 bases. The CDR3 has 14 amino acids. With V trimmed by 8 bases and J by 5 bases, 8 bases remained unmatched. The CDR3 loop reads CASGPSGARDTQYF. CDR3 nucleotides: TGTGCCAGCGGACCTAGCGGGGCACGAGATACGCAGTATTTT.

This clonotype was detected only a few times. V gene TRBV7-2 combines with J gene TRBJ2-1, with TRBD1 matching 7 bases. The germline CDR1 and CDR2 sequences are SGHTA and FQGNSA. The junction had 7 bases not matched to a gene; V was cut back by 5 bases and J by 0 bases. CDR3 length equals 16 residues. CDR3 sequence (DNA): TGTGCCAGCAGCCCTAAGGCAGGGGGCTCCTACAATGAGCAGTTCTTC. This sequence encodes CASSPKAGGSYNEQFF.

As DNA, the CDR3 is TGTGCCAGCAGCTTAGGTAGCCTACTAGATCCCTACTACAATGAGCAGTTCTTC. This gives the protein CASSLGSLLDPYYNEQFF. The V and J genes are TRBV7-2 and TRBJ2-1; D possibly corresponds to TRBD2 (5 bases). The CDR3 is 18 residues long. Germline loops: CDR1 SGHTA, CDR2 FQGNSA. V was pared by 1 base and J by 3 bases, with 19 bases between.

In this sample, this clonotype turned up a few times. The chain has TRBV27 and TRBJ2-7; TRBD2 agrees at 11 bases. Per the germline V gene, CDR1 is MNHEY and CDR2 is SMNVEV (reference sequence). Trimming cost V 2 bases and J 5 bases; bases outside gene matches: 2. The CDR3 runs to 14 residues. DNA for the CDR3: TGTGCCAGCAGTTTAACTAGCGGGGGCCACGAGCAGTACTTC. Its protein is CASSLTSGGHEQYF.

V is TRBV6-1 and J is TRBJ1-5; 7 bases fit TRBD1. V was pared by 11 bases and J by 1 base, with 20 bases of the junction left unmatched. The germline V gene has CDR1 MNHNS and CDR2 SASEGT. CDR3 size: 18 residues. CDR3: CAAGGGTVSPGSNQPQHF. CDR3 coding DNA: TGTGCCGCCGGGGGCGGGACAGTATCGCCTGGGAGCAATCAGCCCCAGCATTTT.

The chain recombines TRBV6-2 or TRBV6-3 with TRBJ2-7; a weak D match, TRBD1 (5 bases). V lost 4 bases and J 2 bases, leaving 15 bases between the germline ends. Looked up from germline, CDR1 is MNHEY and CDR2 is SVGEGT. The CDR3 extends over 15 amino acids. CDR3 nucleotide sequence: TGTGCCAGCAGTTCCCGACAGCCGGTTACCTACGAGCAGTACTTC. It translates to CASSSRQPVTYEQYF.

This clonotype was observed a handful of times. The V gene is TRBV11-2, the J gene TRBJ2-6; D gene ambiguous. V was pared by 0 bases and J by 0 bases, with 3 bases between. CDR1 is SGHAT and CDR2 is FQNNGV in the germline V gene. This CDR3 has 15 residues. The CDR3 coding sequence is TGTGCCAGCAGCTTAGATCACTCTGGGGCCAACGTCCTGACTTTC. Encoded protein: CASSLDHSGANVLTF.

The V gene is TRBV7-2, the J gene TRBJ1-4; 9 bases line up with TRBD1. J was trimmed by 8 bases and V by 0 bases; bases with no gene match: 4. Germline CDR1 SGHTA, CDR2 FQGNSA. This CDR3 has 15 residues. CDR3 nucleotides: TGTGCCAGCAGCTTAGCGGGACAGGGAAGCGAAAAACTGTTTTTT. It specifies CASSLAGQGSEKLFF.

This chain links TRBV7-2 with TRBJ1-2; the match to TRBD1 covers 10 bases. The CDR3 sequence is 14 residues long. J gave up 8 bases and V 5 bases, and 8 bases lay outside the gene matches. Germline V gives CDR1 SGHTA, CDR2 FQGNSA. CDR3 bases: TGTGCCAGCAGCGCGGGGACAGGGGCGAGAGGCTACACCTTC. Translated, it gives CASSAGTGARGYTF.

This clonotype was seen a single time. The rearrangement uses TRBV2 and TRBJ2-1, with D possibly TRBD2 on 5 matching bases. V lost 6 bases, J lost 8 bases, and 17 bases lay in between. Germline V gene data show CDR1 as SNHLY and CDR2 as FYNNEI. This CDR3 has 14 amino acids. CDR3 coding DNA: TGTGCCAGCAGGGATCCGGGAACTAGATATGAGCAGTTCTTC. Translation gives CASRDPGTRYEQFF.

This clonotype was recorded a few times. The chain uses TRBV4-3 and TRBJ2-1; 8 bases agree with TRBD2. V gave up 1 base and J gave up 6 bases; unmatched junction bases: 5. Germline CDR1 and CDR2: LGHNA and YSLEER. The CDR3 sequence is 15 residues long. DNA of the CDR3: TGCGCCAGCAGCCAAGTTACGGGGGGGCCCAATGAGCAGTTCTTC. This sequence encodes CASSQVTGGPNEQFF.

This chain joins TRBV7-2 and TRBJ1-2, with a tentative D call TRBD1 (5 bases). CDR1 SGHTA and CDR2 FQGNSA come from the germline V gene. The CDR3 is 17 residues long. V lost 6 bases and J lost 6, with 26 bases in between. The DNA of the CDR3 is TGTGCCAGCAGTATCATCAGTATGCGACGGGACTTTAATGGCTACACCTTC. Translation: CASSIISMRRDFNGYTF.

This clonotype was detected a few times. The chain is built from TRBV2 and TRBJ1-1; the D gene is possibly TRBD1 (6 bases). CDR1 and CDR2 from the germline V gene are SNHLY and FYNNEI. Trimming left V 8 bases short and J 8 bases short, with 9 bases between. CDR3 length: 10 amino acids. CDR3 amino acids: CASADREAFF. CDR3 in DNA: TGTGCCAGCGCCGACAGGGAAGCTTTCTTT.

The CDR3 is CASSRQGRNSPLHF. The CDR3 bases are TGTGCCAGTAGTCGGCAGGGGCGTAATTCACCCCTCCACTTT. The rearrangement joins TRBV7-2 to TRBJ1-6, with D tentatively TRBD1 (6 bases). Germline CDR1 SGHTA, CDR2 FQGNSA. V was shortened by 9 bases and J by 6 bases, with 15 bases between the two germline ends. The CDR3 covers 14 residues.